One sample yielded the 8 T cell receptor beta chains listed below, sequenced in a study of blood T cell repertoires in COVID-19. Profiled with immunoSEQ multiplex PCR; TCRdb holds only in-frame clones, not every one. Of about 200,000 clones listed, 70% to 90% were seen once; the top ten hold more than 9%. The specimen sequenced was peripheral blood. The source of these receptors is a woman older than 75 with acute or convalescent COVID-19.

The chain recombines TRBV5-1 with TRBJ1-4, with a possible D match to TRBD1 (5 bases). Germline CDR1 and CDR2: SGHRS and YFSETQ. The CDR3 extends over 15 amino acids. With 1 base removed from V and 7 bases from J, the gap between germline ends came to 14 bases. The CDR3 here is CASSLSVQGSEKLFF. The CDR3 nucleotides are TGCGCCAGCAGCTTGAGCGTTCAGGGAAGTGAAAAACTGTTTTTT. Full variable domain (missing parts from reference TRBV5-1 and TRBJ1-4): KAGVTQTPRYLIKTRGQQVTLSCSPISGHRSVSWYQQTPGQGLQFLFEYFSETQRNKGNFPGRFSGRQFSNSRSEMNVSTLELGDSALYLCASSLSVQGSEKLFFGSGTQLSVL.

The chain recombines TRBV4-3 with TRBJ1-2; 7 bases fit TRBD1. There are 16 residues in the CDR3. The trim removed 0 bases at V and 7 bases at J, leaving 11 bases unmatched. In germline, CDR1 is LGHNA, CDR2 YSLEER. CDR3 sequence: CASSQDEPGGIFGYTF. As DNA, the CDR3 is TGCGCCAGCAGCCAAGATGAACCAGGGGGAATCTTTGGCTACACCTTC.

The rearrangement uses TRBV24-1 and TRBJ2-2; TRBD1 agrees at 8 bases. This CDR3 has 15 residues. Germline values: CDR1 KGHDR, CDR2 SFDVKD. The V gene end was trimmed by 7 bases and the J gene end by 0 bases; junction bases not matched to a gene: 3. In nucleotides, the CDR3 is TGTGCCACCAGGGAGACAGGGGCGAACACCGGGGAGCTGTTTTTT. It encodes CATRETGANTGELFF.

The V call is TRBV9, the J call TRBJ2-5; D might be TRBD1 (5 bases). Germline V gene sequence: CDR1 SGDLS, CDR2 YYNGEE. This CDR3 contains 16 residues. The V and J ends lost 2 bases and 1 base respectively, with 15 bases between them. CDR3 in amino acids: CASSVAPQASQETQYF. The CDR3, as DNA: TGTGCCAGCAGCGTCGCCCCACAGGCCTCCCAAGAGACCCAGTACTTC. Together with reference TRBV9 and TRBJ2-5, the CDR3 gives the full variable domain: DSGVTQTPKHLITATGQRVTLRCSPRSGDLSVYWYQQSLDQGLQFLIQYYNGEERAKGNILERFSAQQFPDLHSELNLSSLELGDSALYFCASSVAPQASQETQYFGPGTRLLVL.

The rearrangement joins TRBV4-1 to TRBJ1-5, with 8 bases that match TRBD1. V lost 1 base and J lost 1; bases outside the gene matches: 6. CDR1 MGHRA and CDR2 YSYEKL come from the germline V gene. CDR3 length equals 17 residues. CDR3 loop: CASSQVPGQGSNQPQHF. CDR3 nucleotides: TGCGCCAGCAGCCAAGTTCCCGGACAGGGCAGCAATCAGCCCCAGCATTTT.

J is TRBJ2-1 and V is TRBV5-5; no clear D gene. CDR3 length equals 15 residues. CDR1 SGHKS and CDR2 YYEKEE come from the germline V gene (reference sequence). The V end was cut by 0 bases, the J end by 2 bases, with 9 bases between. CDR3 in DNA: TGTGCCAGCAGCTTGGTACCTGCTACCTACAATGAGCAGTTCTTC. Amino acid sequence: CASSLVPATYNEQFF. Together with reference TRBV5-5 and TRBJ2-1, the CDR3 gives the full variable domain: DAGVTQSPTHLIKTRGQQVTLRCSPISGHKSVSWYQQVLGQGPQFIFQYYEKEERGRGNFPDRFSARQFPNYSSELNVNALLLGDSALYLCASSLVPATYNEQFFGPGTRLTVL.

The V gene is TRBV12-3 or TRBV12-4, the J gene TRBJ1-2; 7 bases match TRBD1. This CDR3 contains 13 residues. The J segment lost 11 bases and the V segment lost 6 bases, leaving 12 bases of the junction unmatched. The CDR3 DNA sequence: TGTGCCAGCAGCTCGGGACAGAGAATGGCTTACACCTTC. This codes for CASSSGQRMAYTF.

CDR3 in DNA: TGCGCCAGCAGCGACCAGGGCCCAGGGGGCTACACCTTC. Residues: CASSDQGPGGYTF. The chain carries TRBV10-2 and TRBJ1-2; D is perhaps TRBD1 (5 bases). Looked up from germline, CDR1 is WSHSY and CDR2 is SAAADI. Trimming cost V 6 bases and J 8 bases, with 16 bases left between them. The CDR3 runs 13 residues.